This TCR beta chain was captured in a study of T-cell memory formation after mild COVID-19. The wider study: Each donor largely had its own TCR clusters.

This clonotype was detected ten times or more. TCR alpha and TCR beta cDNA libraries carrying sample barcodes and UMIs came from 5'RACE with constant-segment primers. TCRdb itself ran the 5' RACE reads through MiXCR, one entry per CDR3 protein. This sample yields about 210,000 distinct CDR3 sequences, of which roughly 10% are seen a single time; 3% to 3.5% belongs to the top ten. The receptor was isolated from a man aged 18 to 30 who had mild COVID-19 (a few samples of this study predate the infection). Cell type and time point are not known. Source material: PBMCs or a T cell subset sorted from them (not recorded which).

This CDR3 is CASSLGGDTDTQYF. The CDR3 DNA follows: TGCGCCAGCAGCTTGGGCGGCGATACAGATACGCAGTATTTT. V gene TRBV5-1 combines with J gene TRBJ2-3; D is uncertain. The CDR3 extends over 14 amino acids. V was trimmed by 0 bases and J by 3 bases, leaving 8 bases between them. The germline CDR1 and CDR2 sequences are SGHRS and YFSETQ.